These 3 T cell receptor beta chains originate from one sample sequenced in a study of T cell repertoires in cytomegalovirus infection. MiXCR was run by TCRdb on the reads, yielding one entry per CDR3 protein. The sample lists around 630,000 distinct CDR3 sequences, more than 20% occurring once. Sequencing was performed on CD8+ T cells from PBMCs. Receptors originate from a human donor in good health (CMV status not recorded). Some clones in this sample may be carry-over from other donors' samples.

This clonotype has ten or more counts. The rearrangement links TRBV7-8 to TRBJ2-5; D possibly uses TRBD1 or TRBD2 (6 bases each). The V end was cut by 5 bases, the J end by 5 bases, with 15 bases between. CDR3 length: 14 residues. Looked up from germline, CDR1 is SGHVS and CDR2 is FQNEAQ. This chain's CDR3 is CASSHVGGHETQYF. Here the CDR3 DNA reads TGTGCCAGCAGCCACGTGGGGGGCCATGAGACCCAGTACTTC.

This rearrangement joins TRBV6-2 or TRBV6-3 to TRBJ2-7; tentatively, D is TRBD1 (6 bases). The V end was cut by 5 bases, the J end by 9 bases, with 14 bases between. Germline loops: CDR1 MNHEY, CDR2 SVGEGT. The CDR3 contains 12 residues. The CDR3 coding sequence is TGTGCCAGCAGTCTGAACAGGGTCGGGCAGTACTTC. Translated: CASSLNRVGQYF.

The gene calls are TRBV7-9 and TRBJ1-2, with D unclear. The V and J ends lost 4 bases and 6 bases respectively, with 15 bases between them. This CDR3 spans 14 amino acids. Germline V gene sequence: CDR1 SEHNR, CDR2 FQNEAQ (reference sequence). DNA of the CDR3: TGTGCCAGCAGCTCAAGGTTATCCGCGGATGGCTACACCTTC. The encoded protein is CASSSRLSADGYTF.